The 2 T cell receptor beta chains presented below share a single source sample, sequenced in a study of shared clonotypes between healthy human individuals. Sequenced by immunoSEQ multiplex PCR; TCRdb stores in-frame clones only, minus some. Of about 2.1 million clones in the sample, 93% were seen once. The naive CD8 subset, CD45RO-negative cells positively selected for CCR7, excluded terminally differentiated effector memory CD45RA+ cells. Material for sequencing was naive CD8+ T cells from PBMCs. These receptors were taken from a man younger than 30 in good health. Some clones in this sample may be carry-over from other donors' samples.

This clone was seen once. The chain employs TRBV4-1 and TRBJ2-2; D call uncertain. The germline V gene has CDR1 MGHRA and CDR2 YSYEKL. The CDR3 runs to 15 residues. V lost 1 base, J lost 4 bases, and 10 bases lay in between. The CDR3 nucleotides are TGCGCCAGCAGCCAAGTCTCACACACCACCGGGGAGCTGTTTTTT. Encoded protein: CASSQVSHTTGELFF.

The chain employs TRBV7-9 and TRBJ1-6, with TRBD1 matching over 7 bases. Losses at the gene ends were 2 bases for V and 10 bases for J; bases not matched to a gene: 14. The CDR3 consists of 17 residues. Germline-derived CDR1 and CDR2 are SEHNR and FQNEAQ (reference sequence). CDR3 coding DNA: TGTGCCAGCAGCTTAACTGAGGGGGCGCCCGGGCAGTCACCCCTCCACTTT. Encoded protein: CASSLTEGAPGQSPLHF. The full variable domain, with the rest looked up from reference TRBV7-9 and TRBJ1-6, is DTGVSQNPRHKITKRGQNVTFRCDPISEHNRLYWYRQTLGQGPEFLTYFQNEAQLEKSRLLSDRFSAERPKGSFSTLEIQRTEQGDSAMYLCASSLTEGAPGQSPLHFGNGTRLTVT.